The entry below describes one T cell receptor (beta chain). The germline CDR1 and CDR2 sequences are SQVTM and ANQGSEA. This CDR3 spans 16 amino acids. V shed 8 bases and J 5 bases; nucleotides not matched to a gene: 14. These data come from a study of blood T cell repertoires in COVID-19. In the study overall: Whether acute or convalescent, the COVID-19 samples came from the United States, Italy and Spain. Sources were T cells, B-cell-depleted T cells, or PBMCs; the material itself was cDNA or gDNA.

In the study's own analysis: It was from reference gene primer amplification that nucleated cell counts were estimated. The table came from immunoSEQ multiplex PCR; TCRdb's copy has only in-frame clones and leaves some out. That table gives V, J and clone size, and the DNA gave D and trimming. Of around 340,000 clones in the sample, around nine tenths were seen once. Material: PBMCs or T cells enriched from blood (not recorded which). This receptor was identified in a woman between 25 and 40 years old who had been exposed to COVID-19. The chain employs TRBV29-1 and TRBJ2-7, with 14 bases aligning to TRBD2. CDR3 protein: CSTVGGTSGSLNEQYF. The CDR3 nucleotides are TGCAGCACAGTAGGGGGGACTAGCGGGAGTCTTAACGAGCAGTACTTC.